This TCR beta chain appears in the sequencing data of a study of early T cells in non-severe SARS-CoV-2 infection. Study details: Sequencing used unsorted whole-blood bulk RNA, so chains lack pairing.

Notes on the study in general: The VDJdb matching leaned toward anti-spike CD8 responses and overlooked private and CD4 specificities.

Individual cDNA molecules received unique molecular identifiers. MiXCR was run by TCRdb on the 5' RACE reads, yielding one entry per CDR3 protein. The table shows about 35,000 distinct CDR3 sequences, with 5% to 6% occurring only once. Comment on this clonotype: The antigen is undetermined. The CDR3 ends on some other residue instead of the conserved phenylalanine or tryptophan, so this is likely a read error.

The V gene lost 4 bases and the J gene lost 0 bases, with 12 bases spanning the gap. The CDR3 totals 15 residues. In germline, CDR1 is LGHDT, CDR2 YNNKEL (reference sequence). The TCR sequence derives from an adult who was a healthcare worker with PCR-confirmed SARS-CoV-2 infection or an uninfected control (not recorded which). Sequenced material: whole blood. The rearrangement uses TRBV3-1 and TRBJ1-2, with D tentatively TRBD1 (5 bases). DNA of the CDR3: TGTGCCAGCAGCCCCTGGGACGGACCTAACTATGGCTACACCTTA. Amino acids: CASSPWDGPNYGYTL.